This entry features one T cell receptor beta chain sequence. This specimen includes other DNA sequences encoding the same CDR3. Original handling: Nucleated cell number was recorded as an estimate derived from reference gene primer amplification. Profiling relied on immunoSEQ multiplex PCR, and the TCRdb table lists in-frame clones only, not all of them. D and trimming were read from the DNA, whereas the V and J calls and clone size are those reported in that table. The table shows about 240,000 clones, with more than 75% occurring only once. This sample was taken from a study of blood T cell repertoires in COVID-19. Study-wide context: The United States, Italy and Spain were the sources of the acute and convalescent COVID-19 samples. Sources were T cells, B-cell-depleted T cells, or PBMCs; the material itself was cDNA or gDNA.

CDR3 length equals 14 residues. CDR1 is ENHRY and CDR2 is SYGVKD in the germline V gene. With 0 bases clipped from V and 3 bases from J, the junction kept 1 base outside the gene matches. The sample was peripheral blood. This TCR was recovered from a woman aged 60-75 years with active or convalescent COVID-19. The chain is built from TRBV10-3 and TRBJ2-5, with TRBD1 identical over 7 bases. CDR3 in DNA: TGTGCCATCAGTGAGTCAACAGGGGAAGAGACCCAGTACTTC. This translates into CAISESTGEETQYF.